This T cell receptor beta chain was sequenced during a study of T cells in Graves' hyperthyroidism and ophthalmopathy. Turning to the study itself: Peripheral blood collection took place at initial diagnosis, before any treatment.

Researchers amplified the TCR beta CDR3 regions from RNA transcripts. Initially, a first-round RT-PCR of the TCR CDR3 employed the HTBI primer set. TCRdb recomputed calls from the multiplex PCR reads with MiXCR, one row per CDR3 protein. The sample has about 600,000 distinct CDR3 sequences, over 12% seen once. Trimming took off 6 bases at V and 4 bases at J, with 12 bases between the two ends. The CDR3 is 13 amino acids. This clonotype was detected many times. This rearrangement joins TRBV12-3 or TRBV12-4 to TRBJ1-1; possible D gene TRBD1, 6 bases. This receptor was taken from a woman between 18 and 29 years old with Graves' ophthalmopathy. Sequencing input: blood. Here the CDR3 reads CASRRGELTEAFF. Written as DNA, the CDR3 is TGTGCCAGCAGGAGGGGGGAGCTCACTGAAGCTTTCTTT.